These 18 T cell receptor beta chains share one sample of origin, sequenced in a study of blood T cells in healthy people across ages. The authors ran a second PCR of 7 to 11 cycles using a sample-barcoded 5' primer and a J-beta primer mix. MiXCR, applied by TCRdb to the 5' RACE reads, yields one record per CDR3 protein. The repertoire holds roughly 1,500,000 distinct CDR3 sequences, with about 32% as singletons. Sequenced: blood. These receptors all come from a woman aged 25 to 45 in good health.

This rearrangement joins TRBV7-6 to TRBJ2-3, with no clear D. V was cut by 1 base and J by 6 bases, with 8 bases left in between. This CDR3 contains 13 residues. Germline CDR1 reads SGHVS; CDR2 reads FNYEAQ. CDR3 sequence reads: CASSLEVVDTQYF. The CDR3 nucleotides are TGTGCCAGCAGCTTAGAGGTAGTCGATACGCAGTATTTT.

This chain links TRBV5-5 with TRBJ2-5; TRBD1 might be the D (6 bases). Germline assignment: CDR1 SGHKS and CDR2 YYEKEE (reference sequence). CDR3 length: 15 amino acids. V was shortened by 0 bases and J by 5 bases, with 14 bases between the two germline ends. CDR3 coding DNA: TGTGCCAGCAGCTTGGAGGGGGATCTGGGGGAGACCCAGTACTTC. As protein: CASSLEGDLGETQYF.

This clonotype was seen repeatedly, ten times or more. The rearrangement joins TRBV29-1 to TRBJ1-1, with D uncertain. The CDR3 loop spans 13 amino acids. From germline, CDR1 is SQVTM and CDR2 ANQGSEA. V was shortened by 5 bases and J by 7 bases, with 17 bases between the two germline ends. This CDR3 reads CSVPGGGRSEAFF. In nucleotides, the CDR3 is TGCAGCGTTCCAGGAGGTGGAAGGAGTGAAGCTTTCTTT.

This clonotype was observed a few times. This chain uses TRBV4-1 with TRBJ2-5; TRBD1 agrees at 11 bases. The CDR3 sequence is 17 residues long. Germline V lookup: CDR1 MGHRA, CDR2 YSYEKL. V gave up 4 bases and J gave up 2 bases; unmatched junction bases: 9. CDR3 bases: TGCGCCAGCAGCCTTCATTGGCGGGACAGGGGGCAAGAGACCCAGTACTTC. It translates to CASSLHWRDRGQETQYF.

This clonotype appeared many times. The CDR3 protein is CASSTGFGEQYF. The DNA of the CDR3 is TGTGCCAGCAGCACAGGGTTCGGGGAGCAGTACTTC. The chain uses TRBV13 and TRBJ2-7; a weak D match, TRBD1 (6 bases). This CDR3 contains 12 residues. Germline CDR1 and CDR2: PRHDT and FYEKMQ (reference sequence). Trimming took 5 bases from V and 7 from J, leaving 12 bases between them.

Concerning this clonotype: A read error may account for a junction end that differs from germline. The chain links TRBV10-3 to TRBJ2-3; TRBD1 agrees at 7 bases. This CDR3 contains 14 residues. Germline lookup yields CDR1 ENHRY and CDR2 SYGVKD. The CDR3 DNA reads as TGTGCCATCAAGGGGGCCTTCAGCACAGATATGCAGTATTTT. The encoded protein is CAIKGAFSTDMQYF.

The gene calls are TRBV3-1 and TRBJ1-1; D gene ambiguous. V lost 4 bases and J 3 bases, leaving 6 bases between the germline ends. The germline gives CDR1 LGHDT, CDR2 YNNKEL (reference sequence). CDR3 size: 12 residues. As DNA, the CDR3 is TGTGCCAGCAGCCCCGGGCACACTGAAGCTTTCTTT. Its translation is CASSPGHTEAFF.

The chain uses TRBV7-8 and TRBJ2-2; 8 bases line up with TRBD1. V was clipped by 2 bases and J by 2 bases; unmatched bases: 4. There are 16 residues in the CDR3. The germline V gene encodes CDR1 SGHVS and CDR2 FQNEAQ. The CDR3 region has the DNA TGTGCCAGCAGCTTACAGGGGGCGGGAAACACCGGGGAGCTGTTTTTT. It specifies CASSLQGAGNTGELFF.

This clonotype was detected many times. V is TRBV20-1 and J is TRBJ2-7, with unresolved D. Between the trimmed V and J ends, which lost 5 bases and 0 bases, there was a span of 8 bases. The CDR3 loop spans 12 amino acids. The germline V gene has CDR1 DFQATT and CDR2 SNEGSKA (reference sequence). In nucleotides, the CDR3 is TGCAGTGCTGTTCGGAGCTCCTACGAGCAGTACTTC. Amino acids: CSAVRSSYEQYF.

This clonotype has just a few counts. A much larger clonotype is one base distant, so this may be a read error. The chain combines TRBV29-1 with TRBJ2-7, with D possibly TRBD1 on 6 matching bases. The germline V gene has CDR1 SQVTM and CDR2 ANQGSEA. The CDR3 contains 14 residues. CDR3 sequence: CSAETTGQPYEQYF. The CDR3 region has the DNA TGCAGCGCTGAAACAACGGGACAACCCTACGAGCAGTACTTC.

The V gene is TRBV20-1, the J gene TRBJ1-2; possible D gene TRBD1, 6 bases. Germline V CDR1 and CDR2: DFQATT, SNEGSKA (reference sequence). CDR3 length: 12 residues. Trimming pared 8 bases from V and 8 bases from J, leaving 18 bases between. The CDR3 protein is CSPESGAFGYTF. CDR3 coding DNA: TGCAGTCCAGAATCAGGGGCCTTCGGCTACACCTTC.

This clonotype has just a few counts. This chain's CDR3 is CSVDPRPGGRGRGDTQYF. DNA of the CDR3: TGCAGCGTTGACCCGCGACCCGGGGGAAGGGGGCGCGGAGATACGCAGTATTTT. This chain joins TRBV29-1 and TRBJ2-3, with a weak D call TRBD1 (7 bases). Germline CDR1 SQVTM, CDR2 ANQGSEA. The CDR3 is made up of 18 amino acids. The V and J ends lost 3 bases and 5 bases respectively, with 27 bases between them.

The chain combines TRBV20-1 with TRBJ1-2, with no clear D. This CDR3 is 12 amino acids long. V lost 5 bases to trimming and J lost 0 bases, with 7 bases between them. The germline V gene has CDR1 DFQATT and CDR2 SNEGSKA (reference sequence). In DNA form, the CDR3 reads TGCAGTGCTCCCGGGACTAACTATGGCTACACCTTC. This sequence encodes CSAPGTNYGYTF.

The V call is TRBV28, the J call TRBJ2-3; a possible D gene is TRBD1 (6 bases). The CDR3 runs 14 residues. V was clipped by 6 bases and J by 2 bases, with 12 bases between them. Germline V gene data show CDR1 as MDHEN and CDR2 as SYDVKM. CDR3 sequence: CASRGQSNTDTQYF. DNA of the CDR3: TGTGCCAGCAGAGGACAGTCGAACACAGATACGCAGTATTTT.

This clonotype has just a few counts. It is unclear where the CDR3 begins or ends on the DNA, so no DNA is shown, and the CDR3 is as TCRdb lists it. The chain is built from TRBV25-1 and TRBJ2-1; the DNA was not compared with TRBD2, the D call given in the table. The CDR3 is 16 amino acids in total, end residues counted. CDR1 MGHDK and CDR2 SYGVNS come from the germline V gene. CDR3 residues: CASSTSEGRAWNEQFF.

This clonotype was picked up many times. The V and J genes are TRBV27 and TRBJ2-7; TRBD1 agrees at 10 bases. With 6 bases clipped from V and 4 bases from J, the junction kept 6 bases outside the gene matches. The germline V gene has CDR1 MNHEY and CDR2 SMNVEV (reference sequence). The CDR3 covers 14 residues. The DNA for the CDR3 is TGTGCCAGCAGCCCGGGACAGGGGTATTACGAGCAGTACTTC. This translates into CASSPGQGYYEQYF.

This clonotype came up once. The chain employs TRBV5-1 and TRBJ1-5; weak D call: TRBD1 (5 bases). V was clipped by 4 bases and J by 2 bases, with 13 bases between them. The CDR3 is 15 residues long. Germline CDR1 and CDR2: SGHRS and YFSETQ. In nucleotides, the CDR3 is TGCGCCAGCAGCCTGCACACGGGGGGCAATCAGCCCCAGCATTTT. Translating it yields CASSLHTGGNQPQHF.

The chain joins TRBV5-1 to TRBJ2-7; 8 nucleotides match TRBD1. The CDR3 has 18 amino acids. J lost 0 bases, V lost 5 bases, and 16 bases had no gene match. The germline V gene encodes CDR1 SGHRS and CDR2 YFSETQ. CDR3 sequence reads: CASSPHVWSGQDSYEQYF. The CDR3 bases are TGCGCCAGCAGTCCCCACGTATGGTCGGGACAGGACTCCTACGAGCAGTACTTC.